Shown below are 15 T cell receptor beta chains from a single sample sequenced in a study of shared clonotypes between healthy human individuals. Libraries were prepared by immunoSEQ multiplex PCR; TCRdb keeps only in-frame clonotypes and omits some of them. The data contain 650,000 to 750,000 clones, roughly 78% of them singletons. Material: memory CD4+ T cells sorted from blood. Subset indicated: CD45RA-negative fraction. These receptors were taken from a woman under 40 in good health.

This chain joins TRBV7-2 and TRBJ2-7; the D gene is possibly TRBD2 (6 bases). The V gene lost 5 bases and the J gene lost 6 bases, with 14 bases spanning the gap. The CDR3 is 13 amino acids. Germline V gene data show CDR1 as SGHTA and CDR2 as FQGNSA. The CDR3 here is CASSMTRFREQYF. In nucleotides, the CDR3 is TGTGCCAGCAGCATGACTAGGTTCCGCGAGCAGTACTTC.

There are a few counts of this clone. The CDR3 DNA is TGTGCCAGCAGCTCCCAGACCAACTCGGGCGAAAAACTGTTTTTT. Translation gives CASSSQTNSGEKLFF. V gene TRBV5-4 combines with J gene TRBJ1-4; D is uncertain. The CDR3 length is 15 residues. Between the trimmed V and J ends, which lost 3 bases and 8 bases, there was a span of 17 bases. The germline V gene has CDR1 SGHNT and CDR2 YYREEE (reference sequence).

This chain uses TRBV2 with TRBJ2-3; D not resolved. Trimming pared 5 bases from V and 9 bases from J, leaving 9 bases between. The CDR3 loop spans 11 amino acids. CDR1 is SNHLY, CDR2 FYNNEI, per germline. In nucleotides, the CDR3 is TGTGCCAGCAGTCTCTCTGGGACGCAGTATTTT. Its protein product is CASSLSGTQYF.

This clone was found a few times. This sequence joins TRBV19 and TRBJ2-1, with 9 bases aligning to TRBD2. J was trimmed by 4 bases and V by 3 bases; bases with no gene match: 10. This CDR3 is 17 amino acids long. Germline loops: CDR1 LNHDA, CDR2 SQIVND (reference sequence). This CDR3 reads CASSILRLAGIYNEQFF. The CDR3 DNA is TGTGCCAGTAGTATTCTTCGGCTAGCGGGAATTTACAATGAGCAGTTCTTC.

The chain carries TRBV19 and TRBJ2-2; TRBD2 is a possible D gene (5 bases). V lost 7 bases and J lost 1, with 10 bases in between. The CDR3 spans 14 residues. CDR1 LNHDA and CDR2 SQIVND come from the germline V gene (reference sequence). The CDR3 region is CASIPGLNTGELFF. For the CDR3, the DNA is TGTGCCAGTATTCCCGGACTGAACACCGGGGAGCTGTTTTTT.

V is TRBV28 and J is TRBJ1-6, with 7 nucleotides matching TRBD1. Germline assignment: CDR1 MDHEN and CDR2 SYDVKM. The ends lost 5 bases at V and 0 bases at J; junction bases unmatched: 4. This CDR3 spans 16 amino acids. The CDR3 sequence is CASSRTGNSYNSPLHF. CDR3 bases: TGTGCCAGCAGTCGGACAGGAAACTCCTATAATTCACCCCTCCACTTT.

CDR3 residues: CASSWDRRTGELFF. The CDR3 region has the DNA TGTGCCAGCAGTTGGGACAGGAGGACCGGGGAGCTGTTTTTT. The rearrangement uses TRBV28 and TRBJ2-2, with 8 positions matching TRBD1. Germline V lookup: CDR1 MDHEN, CDR2 SYDVKM. V shed 4 bases and J 5 bases; nucleotides not matched to a gene: 3. The CDR3 is made up of 14 amino acids.

This clone was seen just once. The rearrangement joins TRBV14 to TRBJ1-6, with 7 bases lining up with TRBD1. This CDR3 spans 15 amino acids. V lost 1 base, J lost 8 bases, and 5 bases stayed unmatched. Germline CDR1 reads SGHDN; CDR2 reads FVKESK. The CDR3 DNA reads as TGTGCCAGCAGCCAAGTGACAGGGATCGATTCACCCCTCCACTTT. Translation: CASSQVTGIDSPLHF. The variable domain in full, with the rest retrieved from reference TRBV14 and TRBJ1-6, is EAGVTQFPSHSVIEKGQTVTLRCDPISGHDNLYWYRRVMGKEIKFLLHFVKESKQDESGMPNNRFLAERTGGTYSTLKVQPAELEDSGVYFCASSQVTGIDSPLHFGNGTRLTVT.

This clone was observed a handful of times. The V and J genes are TRBV7-9 and TRBJ1-4; D gene unclear. This CDR3 contains 19 residues. Germline assignment: CDR1 SEHNR and CDR2 FQNEAQ (reference sequence). V was cut by 0 bases and J by 0 bases, with 17 bases left in between. CDR3: CASSLALGLEGATNEKLFF. In DNA, the CDR3 is TGTGCCAGCAGCTTAGCGCTAGGACTTGAGGGTGCAACTAATGAAAAACTGTTTTTT.

CDR3 coding DNA: TGTGCCAGCATCGCCGGGAGGCAGGGCAATCAGCCCCAGCATTTT. It encodes CASIAGRQGNQPQHF. The chain couples TRBV6-1 to TRBJ1-5; no firm D call. The V gene lost 7 bases and the J gene lost 2 bases, with 15 bases spanning the gap. There are 15 residues in the CDR3. Per germline, CDR1 MNHNS and CDR2 SASEGT.

This clone has ten or more counts. V gene TRBV4-1 combines with J gene TRBJ2-1; TRBD2 matches 9 bases. The CDR3 sequence is 14 residues long. Per the germline V gene, CDR1 is MGHRA and CDR2 is YSYEKL. Germline trimming cut 7 bases from V and 7 bases from J; bases unmatched to any gene: 8. This CDR3 reads CASTIPGLANEQFF. The CDR3 nucleotides read TGCGCCAGCACCATACCGGGACTAGCAAATGAGCAGTTCTTC.

J is TRBJ2-1 and V is TRBV2; 8 nucleotides agree with TRBD2. This CDR3 is built from 17 residues. The V segment lost 7 bases and the J segment 4 bases; nucleotides outside the gene matches: 15. Germline assignment: CDR1 SNHLY and CDR2 FYNNEI. CDR3 residues: CASNPGAGVRTYNEQFF. In nucleotides, the CDR3 is TGTGCCAGCAACCCGGGAGCGGGAGTCCGGACGTACAATGAGCAGTTCTTC.

The chain carries TRBV7-7 and TRBJ2-1, with TRBD2 matching 8 bases. The CDR3 is made up of 15 amino acids. The V gene's germline CDR1 is SSHAT and CDR2 FNYEAQ (reference sequence). V gave up 2 bases and J gave up 9 bases; unmatched junction bases: 9. CDR3 sequence (DNA): TGTGCCAGCAGCTTAACCTCAGGACTAGCAAGTGAGCAGTTCTTC. Translated, it gives CASSLTSGLASEQFF.

This clone was seen just once. The rearrangement joins TRBV25-1 to TRBJ2-5, with D possibly matching TRBD1 (5 bases). CDR3 length: 14 residues. Trimming pared 3 bases from V and 2 bases from J, leaving 10 bases between. Germline assignment: CDR1 MGHDK and CDR2 SYGVNS. CDR3 loop: CASSDADRQETQYF. The CDR3 nucleotides read TGTGCCAGCAGTGACGCAGACAGACAAGAGACCCAGTACTTC. Filled out from reference TRBV25-1 and TRBJ2-5, the complete variable domain reads EADIYQTPRYLVIGTGKKITLECSQTMGHDKMYWYQQDPGMELHLIHYSYGVNSTEKGDLSSESTVSRIRTEHFPLTLESARPSHTSQYLCASSDADRQETQYFGPGTRLLVL.

J is TRBJ1-1 and V is TRBV30; TRBD1 might be the D (5 bases). The germline CDR1 and CDR2 sequences are GTSNPN and SVGIG (reference sequence). CDR3 length equals 14 residues. V was clipped by 8 bases and J by 1 base, with 17 bases between them. CDR3 DNA sequence: TGTGCCCGGGAGGAGGGGACGGCGAACACTGAAGCTTTCTTT. It translates to CAREEGTANTEAFF.